This entry lists 27 T cell receptor beta chains sequenced from one sample in a study of identical twins. TCRdb reprocessed the 5' RACE reads with MiXCR, giving one entry per CDR3 protein. In the table there are 400,000 to 500,000 distinct CDR3 sequences, 13% to 15% of which are singletons. This sample was shared with a second study, whose subject was yellow fever vaccine responses in identical twins.

What was sequenced was CD4+ T cells sorted from blood. Receptors originate from a woman aged 18-30 years in good health.

The genes are TRBV3-1 and TRBJ2-2, with 8 bases aligning to TRBD2. The trim removed 0 bases at V and 5 bases at J, leaving 11 bases unmatched. Germline CDR1 and CDR2: LGHDT and YNNKEL (reference sequence). The CDR3 is 18 residues long. In nucleotides, the CDR3 is TGTGCCAGCAGCCAAGAAAGGCTAGCGGGCGTCTGGACCGGGGAGCTGTTTTTT. Encoded protein: CASSQERLAGVWTGELFF.

This clonotype was recorded a few times. The rearrangement joins TRBV20-1 to TRBJ2-3, with TRBD1 as a possible D gene (6 bases). CDR1 is DFQATT, CDR2 SNEGSKA, per germline (reference sequence). V was pared by 6 bases and J by 2 bases, with 15 bases between. The CDR3 sequence is 14 residues long. CDR3: CSANHRDSTDTQYF. The CDR3 nucleotides are TGCAGTGCCAACCACAGGGATTCCACAGATACGCAGTATTTT.

A few counts support this clonotype. This rearrangement joins TRBV4-3 to TRBJ2-3, with 9 bases matching TRBD2. Germline trimming cut 1 base from V and 2 bases from J; bases unmatched to any gene: 4. The germline CDR1 and CDR2 sequences are LGHNA and YSLEER. The CDR3 is made up of 16 amino acids. The CDR3: CASSQGLAAPTDTQYF. CDR3 nucleotides: TGCGCCAGCAGCCAAGGACTAGCGGCTCCCACAGATACGCAGTATTTT.

This clonotype was seen ten or more times. The chain links TRBV29-1 to TRBJ2-1, with D uncertain. This CDR3 spans 15 amino acids. Trimming shortened V by 4 bases and J by 4 bases, and 17 bases separated the two germline ends. CDR1 SQVTM and CDR2 ANQGSEA come from the germline V gene. CDR3 nucleotides: TGCAGCGTTGTAGAGGTTTTGTCTATATACAATGAGCAGTTCTTC. Translation: CSVVEVLSIYNEQFF.

Comments on this clonotype: One end of the junction does not line up with germline, which may come from a read error. The rearrangement uses TRBV6-1 and TRBJ2-1; D is undetermined. This CDR3 region has 10 residues. Germline assignment: CDR1 MNHNS and CDR2 SASEGT. DNA of the CDR3: TGTGCCAGCAGTGAGCATCAGGAGCTCTTC. Its protein product is CASSEHQELF.

The rearrangement uses TRBV6-5 and TRBJ2-1; tentative D call: TRBD2 (5 bases). Trimming removed 2 bases from V and 7 bases from J, with 15 bases in between. Germline loops: CDR1 MNHEY, CDR2 SVGAGI. The CDR3 runs 15 residues. The DNA for the CDR3 is TGTGCCAGCAGTTACGCATCTAGCCTTGGAAATGAGCAGTTCTTC. It encodes CASSYASSLGNEQFF.

The CDR3 DNA follows: TGTGCCAGCAGCCCCAGGTCGGGGCCAAACACTGAAGCTTTCTTT. Translated, it gives CASSPRSGPNTEAFF. This rearrangement joins TRBV14 to TRBJ1-1, with D possibly TRBD1 on 5 matching bases. V lost 4 bases to trimming and J lost 2 bases, with 14 bases between them. This CDR3 has 15 residues. CDR1 is SGHDN, CDR2 FVKESK, per germline.

This clonotype has ten or more counts. The chain recombines TRBV12-3 or TRBV12-4 with TRBJ2-2; 8 bases are a match to TRBD1. This CDR3 contains 14 residues. V was clipped by 5 bases and J by 5 bases; unmatched bases: 4. CDR3 nucleotides: TGTGCCAGCAGTCAAAGACAGGGGACCGGGGAGCTGTTTTTT. This translates into CASSQRQGTGELFF.

This clonotype was counted between two and nine times. This sequence joins TRBV6-1 and TRBJ2-1; 10 bases agree with TRBD1. The CDR3 is 20 amino acids. Germline V CDR1 and CDR2: MNHNS, SASEGT. Trimming at V came to 5 bases and at J to 4 bases, leaving 20 bases not matched to a gene. This CDR3 is CASSKVSRDRGSSPYNEQFF. DNA for the CDR3: TGTGCCAGCAGTAAAGTTTCGCGGGACAGGGGCTCTAGTCCGTACAATGAGCAGTTCTTC.

This clonotype was found a few times. The rearrangement links TRBV18 to TRBJ2-3; possibly TRBD1 for D (6 bases). The CDR3 has 15 residues. V dropped 5 bases and J dropped 4 bases, with 16 bases sitting between them. Germline CDR1 and CDR2: KGHSH and LQKENI. CDR3 loop: CASSSTGRLSDTQYF. DNA of the CDR3: TGTGCCAGCTCATCAACAGGGAGACTCTCAGATACGCAGTATTTT.

In its sample, this clonotype was seen a few times. The chain links TRBV20-1 to TRBJ2-3; D is tentatively TRBD1 or TRBD2 (5 bases each). Looked up from germline, CDR1 is DFQATT and CDR2 is SNEGSKA (reference sequence). This CDR3 is built from 14 residues. The V and J ends lost 2 bases and 3 bases respectively, with 12 bases between them. The CDR3 DNA sequence: TGCAGTGCTAGAAAAGAGGGGTTGACAGATACGCAGTATTTT. Amino acid sequence: CSARKEGLTDTQYF.

This clonotype has a handful of counts. V is TRBV28 and J is TRBJ2-7; D ambiguous. CDR1 is MDHEN, CDR2 SYDVKM, per germline. The CDR3 is 13 residues long. With 2 bases removed from V and 8 bases from J, the gap between germline ends came to 13 bases. The DNA of the CDR3 is TGTGCCAGCAGTTTAGAAGGTATGAGGAAGCAGTACTTC. This encodes CASSLEGMRKQYF.

The J gene is TRBJ2-7, the V gene TRBV20-1; no reliable D call. This CDR3 comprises 14 residues. The V end lost 3 bases, the J end lost 9 bases, and 21 bases lay between the germline ends. The germline CDR1 and CDR2 sequences are DFQATT and SNEGSKA (reference sequence). DNA for the CDR3: TGCAGTGCTAGGGGTAGCAACTCGATCTCGGGGCAGTACTTC. This codes for CSARGSNSISGQYF.

This clonotype turned up a few times. The chain couples TRBV4-2 to TRBJ1-1; D possibly corresponds to TRBD1 (6 bases). Trimming left V 5 bases short and J 3 bases short, with 16 bases between. The germline CDR1 and CDR2 sequences are LGHNA and YNFKEQ. The CDR3 spans 15 residues. The DNA for the CDR3 is TGTGCCAGCAGCAGAAAAGTGGGGGGGCACACTGAAGCTTTCTTT. Translation gives CASSRKVGGHTEAFF.

V is TRBV4-3 and J is TRBJ1-1; D remains unclear. CDR1 is LGHNA, CDR2 YSLEER, per germline. V shed 4 bases and J shed 8 bases, with 11 bases lying between them. This CDR3 has 12 residues. CDR3 nucleotides: TGCGCCAGCAGCCGAGAAGACAACGAAGCTTTCTTT. It is translated as CASSREDNEAFF.

V and J are TRBV28 and TRBJ2-7, with D perhaps assigned TRBD1 or TRBD2 (5 bases each). V gave up 6 bases and J gave up 5 bases, with 14 bases separating them. The CDR3 has 13 amino acids. CDR1 is MDHEN and CDR2 is SYDVKM in the germline V gene. CDR3 loop: CASRSGPTHEQYF. In nucleotides, the CDR3 is TGTGCCAGCAGGTCGGGACCCACCCACGAGCAGTACTTC.

This clonotype was found many times. V usage is TRBV29-1 and J usage is TRBJ2-4, with 7 bases fitting TRBD1. The length of the CDR3 is 14 residues. Trimming at V came to 6 bases and at J to 12 bases, leaving 17 bases not matched to a gene. The germline gives CDR1 SQVTM, CDR2 ANQGSEA. CDR3 DNA: TGCAGCGTAAAAGGGACAGCAGCTCAGTTGGATCAGTACTTC. Its protein is CSVKGTAAQLDQYF.

V gene TRBV6-5 combines with J gene TRBJ2-5; TRBD2 might be the D (7 bases). The CDR3 spans 18 residues. The germline CDR1 and CDR2 sequences are MNHEY and SVGAGI. V was cut by 3 bases and J by 2 bases, with 22 bases left in between. The CDR3 DNA sequence: TGTGCCAGCAGTTATAACCTTCCAGCTAGGGGGGGACAAGAGACCCAGTACTTC. This encodes CASSYNLPARGGQETQYF.

This clonotype has a handful of counts. The chain combines TRBV24-1 with TRBJ2-1; D is perhaps TRBD1 (6 bases). Trimming left V 0 bases short and J 6 bases short, with 8 bases between. Germline loops: CDR1 KGHDR, CDR2 SFDVKD. CDR3 size: 14 residues. The CDR3 nucleotides are TGTGCCACCAGTGATTTGACAGGGAGCAATGAGCAGTTCTTC. Its protein product is CATSDLTGSNEQFF.

This sequence joins TRBV7-2 and TRBJ2-4; 12 nucleotides line up with TRBD1. Trimming cost V 5 bases and J 10 bases; bases outside gene matches: 3. Per the germline V gene, CDR1 is SGHTA and CDR2 is FQGNSA. The length of the CDR3 is 13 residues. The DNA of the CDR3 is TGTGCCAGCAGCCGGGACAGGGGGCTAATTCAGTACTTC. Translation: CASSRDRGLIQYF.

This chain links TRBV5-1 with TRBJ2-1; 8 positions match TRBD1. Germline V gene sequence: CDR1 SGHRS, CDR2 YFSETQ. Trimming removed 2 bases from V and 4 bases from J; junction bases left unmatched: 5. The CDR3 extends over 15 amino acids. The CDR3 DNA reads as TGCGCCAGCAGCTTACAGGGGGTGATATACAATGAGCAGTTCTTC. The encoded protein is CASSLQGVIYNEQFF.

This clonotype was seen only a few times. J is TRBJ2-1 and V is TRBV6-2 or TRBV6-3; D is unclear. V was cut by 3 bases and J by 6 bases, with 12 bases left in between. Germline V gives CDR1 MNHEY, CDR2 SVGEGT. The CDR3 is made up of 14 amino acids. In DNA, the CDR3 is TGTGCCAGCAGTTATCAGAGACACTTCAATGAGCAGTTCTTC. It encodes CASSYQRHFNEQFF.

This clonotype was picked up a small number of times. The genes are TRBV6-5 and TRBJ2-1; possibly TRBD2 for D (5 bases). This CDR3 is 12 amino acids long. From germline, CDR1 is MNHEY and CDR2 SVGAGI. V was cut by 10 bases and J by 7 bases, with 14 bases left in between. CDR3 loop: CATRPGVNEQFF. The CDR3 nucleotides are TGTGCCACTCGGCCCGGGGTAAATGAGCAGTTCTTC.

This clonotype has a count of ten or more. V usage is TRBV12-3 or TRBV12-4 and J usage is TRBJ2-1, with TRBD2 as a possible D gene (6 bases). Trimming pared 8 bases from V and 1 base from J, leaving 15 bases between. This CDR3 contains 15 residues. CDR3 in amino acids: CASATSPTSYNEQFF. The DNA of the CDR3 is TGTGCCAGCGCCACTAGCCCTACATCCTACAATGAGCAGTTCTTC.

This clonotype has just a few counts. The chain combines TRBV20-1 with TRBJ2-7; D perhaps matches TRBD1 (6 bases). The CDR3 has 13 amino acids. Trimming shortened V by 3 bases and J by 3 bases, and 12 bases separated the two germline ends. Germline V CDR1 and CDR2: DFQATT, SNEGSKA (reference sequence). This CDR3 is CSASLARGYEQYF. CDR3 sequence (DNA): TGCAGTGCTAGTTTAGCCAGGGGCTACGAGCAGTACTTC.

The table lists this clonotype with a few counts. V usage is TRBV30 and J usage is TRBJ2-3; 11 nucleotides align to TRBD2. Germline V gene sequence: CDR1 GTSNPN, CDR2 SVGIG (reference sequence). The CDR3 has 15 amino acids. The V segment lost 3 bases and the J segment 3 bases; nucleotides outside the gene matches: 5. The CDR3 DNA sequence: TGTGCCTGGAGGGGGAGACTAGCGGGGACAGATACGCAGTATTTT. Encoded protein: CAWRGRLAGTDTQYF.

The V gene is TRBV6-2 or TRBV6-3, the J gene TRBJ1-5; TRBD1 aligns across 9 bases. Germline-derived CDR1 and CDR2 are MNHEY and SVGEGT. This CDR3 region has 16 residues. With 4 bases clipped from V and 3 bases from J, the junction kept 7 bases outside the gene matches. The CDR3 loop reads CASSSTGTGINQPQHF. The CDR3 nucleotides are TGTGCCAGCAGTTCCACCGGGACAGGGATCAATCAGCCCCAGCATTTT.